This T cell receptor (beta chain) derives from a study of naive and memory T cell subsets. Both TRBC1 and TRBC2 were covered by a beta constant-region primer of two equimolar oligonucleotides. The ligated cDNA underwent four PCR rounds using SP2 and nested alpha and beta constant-region primers. Via MiXCR, TCRdb re-called the UMI-ligation and nested PCR reads, giving one row per CDR3 protein. The table includes fewer than 150,000 distinct CDR3 sequences, approximately 20% detected once. Findings of the study overall: Over 85% of naive TCR sequences appeared only once, unlike memory subsets. Naive repertoires, especially CD8, held a few larger clonotypes, possibly memory cells re-expressing CD45RA.

This clonotype turned up a few times. Its antigen is unidentified. V shed 0 bases, J shed 5 bases, and the junction held 8 bases outside the gene matches. The CDR3 has 15 residues. Germline CDR1 reads SQVTM; CDR2 reads ANQGSEA. Alpha and beta libraries were amplified separately from the second PCR onward. The sequence came from a human donor in good health. V is TRBV29-1 and J is TRBJ2-7; 9 bases line up with TRBD1. The sample taken for sequencing was naive CD8+ T cells from blood. CDR3: CSVEESGQGLNEQYF. CDR3 nucleotides: TGCAGCGTTGAAGAATCGGGACAGGGTTTGAACGAGCAGTACTTC.